This T cell receptor beta chain came from a study of cytomegalovirus exposure and HLA in healthy donors. CDR3 length equals 16 residues. Between the trimmed V and J ends, which lost 5 bases and 2 bases, there was a span of 18 bases. Germline CDR1 is MDHEN and CDR2 is SYDVKM. The PCR had 60 Vbeta and 13 Jbeta primers. Only in-frame clones appear in the TCRdb table, and some are missing; sequencing was by immunoSEQ multiplex PCR. This sample has roughly 100,000 clones; about 83% occur once, and the top ten carry roughly 6.1%. The donors gave bone marrow, and they were healthy. The genes are TRBV28 and TRBJ1-2; D perhaps matches TRBD1 (5 bases). Material: PBMCs. The source is a man aged 18 to 29 in good health and CMV-seronegative. DNA for the CDR3: TGTGCCAGCAGTGGGGTGGGGGGAACAACCAACTATGGCTACACCTTC. It translates to CASSGVGGTTNYGYTF.